What follows are 6 T cell receptor beta chains derived from one specimen sequenced in a study of T cell changes during pregnancy in multiple sclerosis. Profiled with immunoSEQ multiplex PCR; TCRdb holds only in-frame clones, not every one. This sample has approximately 85,000 clones, with 90% to 95% found just once. The source material was peripheral blood, sampled in the first trimester of pregnancy. All receptors derive from a female donor with multiple sclerosis, enrolled in a pregnancy study.

Only one count was recorded for this clone. In DNA form, the CDR3 reads TGCGCCAGCAGCTTGGGGGGCGGCGGGGGAAGCGGAGATACGCAGTATTTT. Protein product: CASSLGGGGGSGDTQYF. The rearrangement joins TRBV5-1 to TRBJ2-3; TRBD2 matches 7 bases. Germline CDR1 is SGHRS and CDR2 is YFSETQ. V was pared by 0 bases and J by 5 bases, with 12 bases of the junction left unmatched. The CDR3 consists of 17 residues.

The genes are TRBV27 and TRBJ1-1, with 10 bases matching TRBD1. J gave up 0 bases and V 3 bases, and 7 bases lay outside the gene matches. Germline CDR1 and CDR2: MNHEY and SMNVEV (reference sequence). The CDR3 covers 17 residues. CDR3 sequence (DNA): TGTGCCAGCAGTTTTTACCGACAGGGGGCGTTGAACACTGAAGCTTTCTTT. Translating gives CASSFYRQGALNTEAFF.

V and J are TRBV7-9 and TRBJ2-3; D not certain. Trimming cost V 6 bases and J 0 bases, with 4 bases left between them. The germline gives CDR1 SEHNR, CDR2 FQNEAQ (reference sequence). The CDR3 is 12 residues long. The CDR3 loop reads CASSLSTDTQYF. CDR3 in DNA: TGTGCCAGCAGTCTGAGCACAGATACGCAGTATTTT.

The chain has TRBV7-9 and TRBJ2-7; 10 bases line up with TRBD1. V shed 3 bases, J shed 6 bases, and the junction held 5 bases outside the gene matches. The CDR3 loop spans 14 amino acids. CDR1 SEHNR and CDR2 FQNEAQ come from the germline V gene (reference sequence). The CDR3 reads CASSFTGQGGEQYF. CDR3 sequence (DNA): TGTGCCAGCAGCTTCACAGGACAGGGGGGCGAGCAGTACTTC.

The chain uses TRBV27 and TRBJ1-1, with 10 bases identical to TRBD1. Germline V gives CDR1 MNHEY, CDR2 SMNVEV (reference sequence). The CDR3 runs 16 residues. Trimming cost V 5 bases and J 3 bases; bases outside gene matches: 9. CDR3 amino acids: CASSPRTGGSDTEAFF. The CDR3 nucleotides read TGTGCCAGCAGTCCCCGGACAGGGGGGTCGGACACTGAAGCTTTCTTT.

V usage is TRBV5-1 and J usage is TRBJ1-2; 10 nucleotides match TRBD1. Germline lookup yields CDR1 SGHRS and CDR2 YFSETQ. Trimming at V came to 2 bases and at J to 7 bases, leaving 11 bases not matched to a gene. This CDR3 spans 16 amino acids. CDR3 DNA sequence: TGCGCCAGCAGCTTATGGGGTCGACAGGGGGCGACTGGCTACACCTTC. The encoded protein is CASSLWGRQGATGYTF. Based on the CDR3 plus reference TRBV5-1 and TRBJ1-2, the full variable domain is KAGVTQTPRYLIKTRGQQVTLSCSPISGHRSVSWYQQTPGQGLQFLFEYFSETQRNKGNFPGRFSGRQFSNSRSEMNVSTLELGDSALYLCASSLWGRQGATGYTFGSGTRLTVV.